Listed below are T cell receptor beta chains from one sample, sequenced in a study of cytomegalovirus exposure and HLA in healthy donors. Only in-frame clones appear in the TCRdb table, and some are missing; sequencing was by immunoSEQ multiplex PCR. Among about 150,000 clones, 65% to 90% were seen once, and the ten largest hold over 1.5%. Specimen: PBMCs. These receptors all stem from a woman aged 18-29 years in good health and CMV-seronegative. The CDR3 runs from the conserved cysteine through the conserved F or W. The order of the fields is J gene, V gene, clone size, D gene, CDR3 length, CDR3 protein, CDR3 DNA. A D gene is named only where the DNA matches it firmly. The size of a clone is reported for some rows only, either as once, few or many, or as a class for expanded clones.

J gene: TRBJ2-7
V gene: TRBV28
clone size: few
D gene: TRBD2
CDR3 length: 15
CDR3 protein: CASSSPVGGSYEQYF
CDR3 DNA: TGTGCCAGCAGTTCCCCCGTGGGGGGGAGCTACGAGCAGTACTTC

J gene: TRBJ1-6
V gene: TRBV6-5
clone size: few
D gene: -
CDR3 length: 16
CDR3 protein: CASSYSPELVNSPLHF
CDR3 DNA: TGTGCCAGCAGTTACTCTCCCGAGCTGGTTAATTCACCCCTCCACTTT

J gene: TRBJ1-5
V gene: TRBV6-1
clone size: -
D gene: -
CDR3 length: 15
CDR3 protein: CASSPGQGGNQPQHF
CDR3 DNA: TGTGCCAGCAGTCCAGGACAAGGGGGCAATCAGCCCCAGCATTTT

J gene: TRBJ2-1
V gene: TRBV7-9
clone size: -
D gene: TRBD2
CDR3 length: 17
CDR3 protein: CASSLGLAGEWTHEQFF
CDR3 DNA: TGTGCCAGCAGCTTGGGACTAGCGGGAGAGTGGACGCATGAGCAGTTCTTC

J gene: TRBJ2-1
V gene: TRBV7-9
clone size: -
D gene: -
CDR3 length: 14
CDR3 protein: CASSRKSAEGWQFF
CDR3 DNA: TGTGCCAGCAGTCGCAAATCCGCCGAGGGCTGGCAGTTCTTC

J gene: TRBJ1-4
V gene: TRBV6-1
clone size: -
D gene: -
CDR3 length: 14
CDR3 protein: CASSFRAYNEKLFF
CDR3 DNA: TGTGCCAGCAGTTTCAGGGCTTATAATGAAAAACTGTTTTTT

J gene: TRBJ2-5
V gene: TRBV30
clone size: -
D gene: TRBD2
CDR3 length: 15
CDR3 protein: CAWNTRGGLLETQYF
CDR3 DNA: TGTGCCTGGAATACCCGGGGGGGCCTTCTTGAGACCCAGTACTTC

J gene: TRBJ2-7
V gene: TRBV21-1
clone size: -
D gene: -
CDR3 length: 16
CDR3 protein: CASSKKGTGGSYEQYF
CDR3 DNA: TGTGCCAGCAGCAAAAAGGGCACAGGTGGTTCCTACGAGCAGTACTTC

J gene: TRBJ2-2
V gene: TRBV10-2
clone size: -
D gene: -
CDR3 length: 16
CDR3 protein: CASSGRAGWGTGELFF
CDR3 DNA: TGCGCCAGCAGTGGGAGGGCGGGATGGGGCACCGGGGAGCTGTTTTTT

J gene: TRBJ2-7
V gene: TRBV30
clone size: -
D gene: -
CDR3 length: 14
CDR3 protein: CAWSVGVLSYEQYF
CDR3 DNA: TGTGCCTGGAGTGTCGGGGTTCTCTCCTACGAGCAGTACTTC